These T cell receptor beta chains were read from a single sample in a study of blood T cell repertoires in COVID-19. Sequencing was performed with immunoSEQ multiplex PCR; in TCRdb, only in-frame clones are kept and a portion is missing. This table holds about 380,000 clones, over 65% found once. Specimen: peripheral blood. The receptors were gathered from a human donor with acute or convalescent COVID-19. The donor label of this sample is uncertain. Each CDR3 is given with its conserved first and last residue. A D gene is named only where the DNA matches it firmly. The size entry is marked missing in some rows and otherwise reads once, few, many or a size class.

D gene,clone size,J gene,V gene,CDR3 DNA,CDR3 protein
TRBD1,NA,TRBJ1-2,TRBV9,TGTGCCAGCAGCGTAGGTAGGGACAGGGAGCCATATGGCTACACCTTC,CASSVGRDREPYGYTF
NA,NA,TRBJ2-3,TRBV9,TGTGCCAGCAGCTCCCCGGGGGAGCGGATGCAGTATTTT,CASSSPGERMQYF
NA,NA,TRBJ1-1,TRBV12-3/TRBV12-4,TGTGCCAGCAGCCGACAGAGGGGGACTGAAGCTTTCTTT,CASSRQRGTEAFF
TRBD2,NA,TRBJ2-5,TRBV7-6,TGTGCCAGCAGCTTAGCCGCCGTCTTAGCGGGACCACCCCAAGAGACCCAGTACTTC,CASSLAAVLAGPPQETQYF
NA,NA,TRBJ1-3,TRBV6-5,TGTGCCAGCAGTTTGATCGGGTTCTCTGGAAACACCATATATTTT,CASSLIGFSGNTIYF
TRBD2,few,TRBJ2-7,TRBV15,TGTGCCACCAGCACCCTCGGACTAGCGGGAGAAGAGCAGTACTTC,CATSTLGLAGEEQYF
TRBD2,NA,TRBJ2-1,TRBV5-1,TGCGCCAGCAGCGGCGGGACTAGCGGGTACAATGAGCAGTTCTTC,CASSGGTSGYNEQFF
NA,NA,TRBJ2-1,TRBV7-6,TGTGCCAGCAGCTTAAGGATAGCGGACTACTACAATGAGCAGTTCTTC,CASSLRIADYYNEQFF
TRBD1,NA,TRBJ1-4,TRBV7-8,TGTGCCAGCAGCTTCCGGGACAGTAATGAAAAACTGTTTTTT,CASSFRDSNEKLFF
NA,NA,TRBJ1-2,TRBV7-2,TGTGCCAGCAGCTTTTACGGGGCTAACTATGGCTACACCTTC,CASSFYGANYGYTF
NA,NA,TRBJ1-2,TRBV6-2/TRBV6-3,TGTGCCAGCAGTCCCTTGGGCAGGGCCGGCTACACCTTC,CASSPLGRAGYTF
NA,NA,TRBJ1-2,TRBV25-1,TGTGCCAGTCGACAGGAAGGGTTGCCTGGGGGCTACACCTTC,CASRQEGLPGGYTF
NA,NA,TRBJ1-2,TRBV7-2,TGTGCCAGCAGCCTGGGGCAACGAGTTAACTATGGCTACACCTTC,CASSLGQRVNYGYTF
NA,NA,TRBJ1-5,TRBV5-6,TGTGCCAGCAGCTGGGCAGGCCAGGATCAGCCCCAGCATTTT,CASSWAGQDQPQHF
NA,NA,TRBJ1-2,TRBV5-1,TGCGCCAGCAGCTTGGCAGGAGGGTATGGCTACACCTTC,CASSLAGGYGYTF
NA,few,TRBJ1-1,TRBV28,TGTGCCAGCAGTCACGGCGGGGGATTTCGCACTGAAGCTTTCTTT,CASSHGGGFRTEAFF
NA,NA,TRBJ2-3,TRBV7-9,TGTGCCAGCAGCACCCTCCCCGGACACACCACAGATACGCAGTATTTT,CASSTLPGHTTDTQYF
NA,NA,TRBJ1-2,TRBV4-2,TGTGCCAGCAGCCAAGCAGGGAGGGGGAACTATGGCTACACCTTC,CASSQAGRGNYGYTF
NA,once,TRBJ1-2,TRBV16,TGTGCCAGCAGCCAATTTCGTGGCTACACCTTC,CASSQFRGYTF
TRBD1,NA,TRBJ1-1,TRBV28,TGTGCCAGCAGTTCCCCGACAGGGGGTGGGAACACTGAAGCTTTCTTT,CASSSPTGGGNTEAFF
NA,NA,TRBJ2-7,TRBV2,TGTGCCAGCAGTGAACCGGAGACGCGTGGAGAGTACTTC,CASSEPETRGEYF
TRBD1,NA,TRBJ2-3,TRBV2,TGTGCCAGCAGTCGGGACAGGGGAGCAGATACGCAGTATTTT,CASSRDRGADTQYF
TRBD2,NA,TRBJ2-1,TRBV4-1,TGCGCCAGCAGCCAAGAGACTAGCGGGGGATTTGTTGAGCAGTTCTTC,CASSQETSGGFVEQFF
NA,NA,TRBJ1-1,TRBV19,TGTGCCAGTAGTATGTGGGCACCGTTCACTGAAGCTTTCTTT,CASSMWAPFTEAFF